This T cell receptor (beta chain) was captured in a study of cytomegalovirus exposure and HLA in healthy donors. As for this clone: The antigen is undetermined.

CDR3 length: 13 amino acids. PCR involved 60 Vbeta and 13 Jbeta primers. Libraries were prepared by immunoSEQ multiplex PCR; TCRdb keeps only in-frame clonotypes and omits some of them. The data show approximately 140,000 clones, 70% to 85% seen once. Study conclusions and caveats: A missense variant in DCLRE1C was later tied to TCR beta V- and J-gene trimming. Follow-up analysis found HLA locus-dependent TCR association rates, highest for DRB1 and lowest for HLA-C.

The chain recombines TRBV12-2 with TRBJ1-5; the tabulated D call, TRBD1, remains unverified against the DNA. TRBV12-2 is a listed pseudogene. The source material was PBMCs. The TCR was taken from a woman between 35 and 50 years old in good health and CMV-seronegative. The CDR3 coding sequence is TGTGCAAGTCGTTCACATCAAATGCAGCCCCAGCATTTT. Translation gives CASRSHQMQPQHF.